This TCR beta chain was sequenced for a study of T cells and Merkel cell carcinoma outcomes. Produced via immunoSEQ multiplex PCR; TCRdb's table is partial and in-frame only. The data contain about 15,000 clones, 80% to 90% of them singletons. On this clone itself: Its cognate antigen is unknown.

Germline V lookup: CDR1 SGHDN, CDR2 FVKESK. CDR3 size: 14 residues. J lost 4 bases, V lost 5 bases, and 6 bases had no gene match. Whole-study findings and limits: In Merkel cell carcinoma, repertoire and T-cell density reportedly predicted outcomes.

This receptor was identified in a human donor with Merkel cell carcinoma. The chain combines TRBV14 with TRBJ1-2; 8 nucleotides agree with TRBD1. Sequences were obtained from tumor tissue from Merkel cell carcinoma. The CDR3 loop is CASSETTGVYGYTF. The CDR3 coding sequence is TGTGCCAGCAGCGAAACGACAGGGGTCTATGGCTACACCTTC.